The clone carrying this T cell receptor beta chain was seen ten or more times. What it recognizes is unknown. The CDR3 has 16 residues. CDR1 and CDR2 from the germline V gene are LGHNA and YSLEER. Trimming removed 0 bases from V and 8 bases from J; junction bases left unmatched: 9. This specimen comes from a study of response to subunit inactivated influenza vaccine. In TCRdb, the RT-PCR reads were re-called with MiXCR into one record per CDR3 protein. The sample lists just under 250,000 distinct CDR3 sequences, 9% to 15% occurring once. Study-level findings and limits: The authors offered the suggestion that each seasonal influenza vaccination recruits few new T cells.

The chain recombines TRBV4-3 with TRBJ2-1; 8 bases match TRBD2. This clonotype was sampled from a man in his fifties who received an inactivated influenza vaccine. Here the sequenced sample was non-naive T cells sorted from PBMCs, taken around two weeks before vaccination. CDR3 sequence (DNA): TGCGCCAGCAGCCAAGAGGTCGCGGGAGGTGGAGATGAGCAGTTCTTC. This gives the protein CASSQEVAGGGDEQFF.